One sample yielded the 32 T cell receptor beta chains listed below, sequenced in a study of cytomegalovirus exposure and HLA in healthy donors. Primers: 60 Vbeta forward and 13 Jbeta reverse. Assay used: immunoSEQ multiplex PCR; TCRdb lists only in-frame clones, some missing. The table includes about 170,000 clones, about 75% detected once. The material sequenced was PBMCs. The receptors originated from a woman aged 45-59 years in good health and CMV-seropositive.

The V call is TRBV28, the J call TRBJ1-2; TRBD1 is a possible D gene (5 bases). From germline, CDR1 is MDHEN and CDR2 SYDVKM. The CDR3 contains 14 residues. V was clipped by 6 bases and J by 4 bases, with 15 bases between them. CDR3 sequence: CASSRRDSSYGYTF. CDR3 coding DNA: TGTGCCAGCAGCCGCAGGGACTCCTCCTATGGCTACACCTTC.

The chain joins TRBV2 to TRBJ2-5; D might be TRBD1 (6 bases). Gene TRBJ2-7 matches the end of the DNA better, so the J call may be wrong. The CDR3 is 12 residues long. The germline CDR1 and CDR2 sequences are SNHLY and FYNNEI. CDR3 DNA: TGTGCCAGTAGGGTACAGGGCCCCGAGCAGTACTTC. Translating gives CASRVQGPEQYF.

This chain joins TRBV7-6 and TRBJ2-1; TRBD1 aligns across 8 bases. The CDR3 consists of 14 residues. Germline lookup yields CDR1 SGHVS and CDR2 FNYEAQ. With V trimmed by 5 bases and J by 10 bases, 10 bases remained unmatched. In DNA form, the CDR3 reads TGTGCCAGCAGCCCTGGGACAGGCCCAAAGGAGCAGTTCTTC. This translates into CASSPGTGPKEQFF. The entire variable domain, with the rest obtained from reference TRBV7-6 and TRBJ2-1, is as follows: GAGVSQSPRYKVTKRGQDVALRCDPISGHVSLYWYRQALGQGPEFLTYFNYEAQQDKSGLPNDRFSAERPEGSISTLTIQRTEQRDSAMYRCASSPGTGPKEQFFGPGTRLTVL.

This sequence joins TRBV27 and TRBJ1-1; a weak D match, TRBD1 (6 bases). The V end was cut by 6 bases, the J end by 1 base, with 15 bases between. Germline V gene sequence: CDR1 MNHEY, CDR2 SMNVEV (reference sequence). The CDR3 runs 15 residues. The CDR3 protein is CASRKLGQGNTEAFF. CDR3 in DNA: TGTGCCAGCAGAAAACTGGGACAAGGGAACACTGAAGCTTTCTTT.

The rearrangement joins TRBV7-9 to TRBJ2-6; 8 bases are a match to TRBD1. Germline CDR1 and CDR2: SEHNR and FQNEAQ (reference sequence). V gave up 5 bases and J gave up 2 bases; unmatched junction bases: 5. This CDR3 has 16 amino acids. This chain's CDR3 is CASSKRTGPGANVLTF. In DNA form, the CDR3 reads TGTGCCAGCAGCAAAAGGACAGGGCCTGGGGCCAACGTCCTGACTTTC.

The rearrangement uses TRBV19 and TRBJ1-4; 7 bases agree with TRBD1. Germline CDR1 is LNHDA and CDR2 is SQIVND (reference sequence). V was pared by 1 base and J by 0 bases, with 8 bases of the junction left unmatched. There are 18 residues in the CDR3. CDR3 protein: CASSIGRGPVATNEKLFF. CDR3 nucleotide sequence: TGTGCCAGTAGTATAGGTAGGGGGCCTGTAGCAACTAATGAAAAACTGTTTTTT.

The gene calls are TRBV7-9 and TRBJ1-1; TRBD1 might be the D (6 bases). There are 16 residues in the CDR3. Per the germline V gene, CDR1 is SEHNR and CDR2 is FQNEAQ (reference sequence). V lost 0 bases and J lost 10, with 21 bases in between. CDR3 nucleotide sequence: TGTGCCAGCAGCTTAGCGCAGGCACAGGGAACCGGTGGAGCTTTCTTT. It specifies CASSLAQAQGTGGAFF.

This clone was picked up a small number of times. The V and J genes are TRBV5-1 and TRBJ2-3; D not certain. Germline-derived CDR1 and CDR2 are SGHRS and YFSETQ. The CDR3 runs to 13 residues. V dropped 5 bases and J dropped 2 bases, with 9 bases sitting between them. The CDR3 region is CASRVANTDTQYF. The CDR3 DNA is TGCGCCAGCAGAGTCGCGAACACAGATACGCAGTATTTT.

This sequence joins TRBV7-9 and TRBJ1-2; 10 bases agree with TRBD1. The germline CDR1 and CDR2 sequences are SEHNR and FQNEAQ (reference sequence). There are 17 residues in the CDR3. J gave up 4 bases and V 4 bases, and 12 bases lay outside the gene matches. The CDR3 bases are TGTGCCAGCAGCTACGAGACAGGGGGCGCATTGGGCTATGGCTACACCTTC. This sequence encodes CASSYETGGALGYGYTF.

This chain links TRBV10-3 with TRBJ2-7; D perhaps matches TRBD1 (6 bases). The CDR3 is 15 amino acids. Germline CDR1 reads ENHRY; CDR2 reads SYGVKD. V lost 3 bases to trimming and J lost 2 bases, with 14 bases between them. CDR3 in amino acids: CAISDFRTVTYEQYF. CDR3 nucleotides: TGTGCCATCAGTGATTTCCGGACAGTTACCTACGAGCAGTACTTC.

The CDR3 protein is CAWSVKGGSQPQHF. DNA of the CDR3: TGTGCCTGGAGTGTAAAGGGGGGGAGTCAGCCCCAGCATTTT. The V gene is TRBV30, the J gene TRBJ1-5; D might be TRBD1 (6 bases). The CDR3 contains 14 residues. Germline CDR1 reads GTSNPN; CDR2 reads SVGIG (reference sequence). The germline V and J ends were trimmed by 0 bases and 6 bases, with 12 bases remaining between them.

The V call is TRBV27, the J call TRBJ2-5; 7 bases are shared with TRBD2. J gave up 2 bases and V 3 bases, and 3 bases lay outside the gene matches. Looked up from germline, CDR1 is MNHEY and CDR2 is SMNVEV (reference sequence). The CDR3 length is 14 residues. CDR3 in amino acids: CASSFGGKQETQYF. For the CDR3, the DNA is TGTGCCAGCAGTTTCGGGGGGAAACAAGAGACCCAGTACTTC.

This clone was seen a few times. V and J are TRBV19 and TRBJ2-2; 8 bases are a match to TRBD1. The CDR3 totals 15 residues. With V trimmed by 5 bases and J by 2 bases, 4 bases remained unmatched. CDR1 is LNHDA, CDR2 SQIVND, per germline (reference sequence). CDR3 residues: CASSSGQGNTGELFF. Written as DNA, the CDR3 is TGTGCCAGTAGTTCCGGACAGGGCAACACCGGGGAGCTGTTTTTT. Complete variable domain (other parts from reference TRBV19 and TRBJ2-2): DGGITQSPKYLFRKEGQNVTLSCEQNLNHDAMYWYRQDPGQGLRLIYYSQIVNDFQKGDIAEGYSVSREKKESFPLTVTSAQKNPTAFYLCASSSGQGNTGELFFGEGSRLTVL.

The table lists this clone with a count of one. This sequence joins TRBV28 and TRBJ1-5; tentatively, D is TRBD1 (5 bases). The CDR3 runs to 15 residues. The germline V gene encodes CDR1 MDHEN and CDR2 SYDVKM. Deletions cut 7 bases from V and 2 bases from J, with 15 bases between. CDR3 residues: CASTLSGFRNQPQHF. In nucleotides, the CDR3 is TGTGCCAGCACACTATCAGGGTTTCGCAATCAGCCCCAGCATTTT.

This chain connects TRBV7-8 to TRBJ2-5, with a possible D match to TRBD2 (7 bases). The CDR3 has 19 amino acids. V was cut by 5 bases and J by 1 base, with 26 bases left in between. Germline V gives CDR1 SGHVS, CDR2 FQNEAQ. DNA of the CDR3: TGTGCCAGCAGCCCCCTGGGGGGGGCTGGTAGAGTGGCCCAAGAGACCCAGTACTTC. It is translated as CASSPLGGAGRVAQETQYF.

V is TRBV15 and J is TRBJ2-5; TRBD1 matches 7 bases. J was trimmed by 4 bases and V by 0 bases; bases with no gene match: 5. The CDR3 length is 15 residues. Germline V lookup: CDR1 LNHNV, CDR2 YYDKDF (reference sequence). CDR3 nucleotides: TGTGCCACCAGCAGAGATCTTGGACAGGTAGAGACCCAGTACTTC. Translation gives CATSRDLGQVETQYF.

V and J are TRBV6-5 and TRBJ2-7; 7 bases align to TRBD1. J gave up 7 bases and V 3 bases, and 6 bases lay outside the gene matches. This CDR3 has 13 residues. CDR1 and CDR2 from the germline V gene are MNHEY and SVGAGI. CDR3 DNA sequence: TGTGCCAGCAGTTATGGGACAGATAGGGAGCAGTACTTC. This codes for CASSYGTDREQYF.

The chain combines TRBV29-1 with TRBJ1-4; TRBD1 matches 7 bases. Germline CDR1 reads SQVTM; CDR2 reads ANQGSEA. The length of the CDR3 is 13 residues. Unmatched junction bases numbered 9, after V lost 7 bases and J lost 7 bases. The CDR3 loop reads CSAIGQVGEKLFF. The CDR3 DNA is TGCAGCGCTATAGGACAGGTCGGTGAAAAACTGTTTTTT. The variable domain in full, completed from reference TRBV29-1 and TRBJ1-4, reads SAVISQKPSRDICQRGTSLTIQCQVDSQVTMMFWYRQQPGQSLTLIATANQGSEATYESGFVIDKFPISRPNLTFSTLTVSNMSPEDSSIYLCSAIGQVGEKLFFGSGTQLSVL.

The rearrangement links TRBV20-1 to TRBJ1-1, with D possibly TRBD1 on 6 matching bases. The CDR3 contains 11 residues. Germline V gene lookup returns CDR1 DFQATT and CDR2 SNEGSKA (reference sequence). The V gene lost 0 bases and the J gene lost 8 bases, with 7 bases spanning the gap. CDR3 nucleotides: TGCAGTGCTAGAGATGGGACAGAAGCTTTCTTT. It encodes CSARDGTEAFF.

This clone turned up a few times. The V gene is TRBV4-1, the J gene TRBJ1-4; D might be TRBD1 (5 bases). V was pared by 4 bases and J by 6 bases, with 15 bases between. The CDR3 length is 15 residues. CDR1 is MGHRA, CDR2 YSYEKL, per germline. CDR3 region: CASSLAGTADEKLFF. The CDR3 region has the DNA TGCGCCAGCAGCCTGGCCGGGACTGCCGATGAAAAACTGTTTTTT.

The V call is TRBV29-1, the J call TRBJ2-7; 7 nucleotides align to TRBD1. Germline assignment: CDR1 SQVTM and CDR2 ANQGSEA. V shed 7 bases and J 3 bases; nucleotides not matched to a gene: 6. The CDR3 has 12 amino acids. The CDR3 here is CSAGQTNYEQYF. The CDR3, as DNA: TGCAGCGCGGGACAGACGAACTACGAGCAGTACTTC.

This clone was detected only a few times. The rearrangement uses TRBV19 and TRBJ1-1, with TRBD1 identical over 7 bases. Germline-derived CDR1 and CDR2 are LNHDA and SQIVND (reference sequence). The CDR3 is 14 amino acids. The V gene end was trimmed by 5 bases and the J gene end by 7 bases; junction bases not matched to a gene: 10. The CDR3, as DNA: TGTGCCAGTAGTCCCCGACAGGGAACCATTGAAGCTTTCTTT. It encodes CASSPRQGTIEAFF.

This clone was observed a handful of times. The chain is built from TRBV27 and TRBJ1-1; weak D call: TRBD1 (6 bases). Trimming removed 7 bases from V and 3 bases from J, with 18 bases in between. The germline V gene encodes CDR1 MNHEY and CDR2 SMNVEV (reference sequence). The CDR3 totals 15 residues. In DNA, the CDR3 is TGTGCCAGCAAACCTTTGGGCGCAGGGGACACTGAAGCTTTCTTT. Translated: CASKPLGAGDTEAFF.

The chain has TRBV30 and TRBJ1-5, with D hard to call. This CDR3 spans 15 amino acids. The germline gives CDR1 GTSNPN, CDR2 SVGIG (reference sequence). The ends were cut back, 0 bases at V and 1 base at J, with 10 bases in the middle. CDR3 residues: CAWSVGSGSNQPQHF. DNA of the CDR3: TGTGCCTGGAGTGTAGGGAGCGGGAGCAATCAGCCCCAGCATTTT. The variable domain in full, with the rest retrieved from reference TRBV30 and TRBJ1-5, is SQTIHQWPATLVQPVGSPLSLECTVEGTSNPNLYWYRQAAGRGLQLLFYSVGIGQISSEVPQNLSASRPQDRQFILSSKKLLLSDSGFYLCAWSVGSGSNQPQHFGDGTRLSIL.

This chain links TRBV7-6 with TRBJ2-7; 8 bases are shared with TRBD1. Germline V gene data show CDR1 as SGHVS and CDR2 as FNYEAQ. V was clipped by 2 bases and J by 5 bases; unmatched bases: 5. There are 14 residues in the CDR3. CDR3 protein: CASSLRQGSDEQYF. The CDR3 DNA reads TGTGCCAGCAGCTTAAGACAGGGGAGCGACGAGCAGTACTTC.

The chain is built from TRBV28 and TRBJ2-2, with D unresolved. The V end was cut by 1 base, the J end by 3 bases, with 3 bases between. Germline-derived CDR1 and CDR2 are MDHEN and SYDVKM. The length of the CDR3 is 13 residues. The CDR3 DNA follows: TGTGCCAGCAGTTTATCCGACACCGGGGAGCTGTTTTTT. Translation: CASSLSDTGELFF.

V usage is TRBV19 and J usage is TRBJ1-4; no firm D call. The ends were cut back, 5 bases at V and 7 bases at J, with 17 bases in the middle. The CDR3 sequence is 15 residues long. Germline CDR1 and CDR2: LNHDA and SQIVND (reference sequence). In DNA, the CDR3 is TGTGCCAGTAGTCCCCCGGGAGTCGGAGTTGAAAAACTGTTTTTT. The encoded protein is CASSPPGVGVEKLFF.

This clone was observed a single time. This chain uses TRBV10-2 with TRBJ2-3; 9 bases align to TRBD1. There are 13 residues in the CDR3. Per the germline V gene, CDR1 is WSHSY and CDR2 is SAAADI. This CDR3 is CAIRDRATDTQYF. The CDR3 bases are TGCGCTATTAGGGACAGGGCGACAGATACGCAGTATTTT.

The rearrangement joins TRBV18 to TRBJ2-1, with D tentatively TRBD2 (5 bases). Germline V gene sequence: CDR1 KGHSH, CDR2 LQKENI. The V end was cut by 3 bases, the J end by 7 bases, with 10 bases between. The CDR3 consists of 13 residues. In nucleotides, the CDR3 is TGTGCCAGCTCACCCAGGACGGGGAATGAGCAGTTCTTC. Protein product: CASSPRTGNEQFF.

V gene TRBV5-4 combines with J gene TRBJ2-5; 13 bases are shared with TRBD2. The V gene's germline CDR1 is SGHNT and CDR2 YYREEE (reference sequence). The CDR3 runs 16 residues. V was clipped by 4 bases and J by 2 bases; unmatched bases: 5. CDR3 protein: CASSERLAGGQETQYF. The CDR3 DNA sequence: TGTGCCAGCAGCGAGCGACTAGCGGGGGGTCAAGAGACCCAGTACTTC.

The chain recombines TRBV4-1 with TRBJ2-1, with D perhaps TRBD1 (5 bases). Trimming took 2 bases from V and 2 from J, leaving 10 bases between them. CDR3 length equals 15 residues. Germline V gives CDR1 MGHRA, CDR2 YSYEKL. The CDR3 spells CASSQRQGPYNEQFF. Here the CDR3 DNA reads TGCGCCAGCAGCCAACGCCAGGGCCCCTACAATGAGCAGTTCTTC.

V usage is TRBV5-1 and J usage is TRBJ2-1; 10 nucleotides align to TRBD1. There are 16 residues in the CDR3. Germline values: CDR1 SGHRS, CDR2 YFSETQ. Germline trimming cut 0 bases from V and 3 bases from J; bases unmatched to any gene: 3. CDR3 sequence: CASSLGDRGGYNEQFF. As DNA, the CDR3 is TGCGCCAGCAGCTTGGGGGACAGGGGAGGCTACAATGAGCAGTTCTTC.